These 31 T cell receptor beta chains share one sample of origin, sequenced in a study of blood T cell repertoires in COVID-19. Profiled with immunoSEQ multiplex PCR; TCRdb holds only in-frame clones, not every one. The sample yields about 140,000 clones, about four fifths seen once. The sequencing sample was made of peripheral blood. All receptors come from a human donor in a cohort sampled during active COVID-19.

The chain joins TRBV9 to TRBJ2-7; no clear D gene. The CDR3 consists of 15 residues. The germline V and J ends were trimmed by 0 bases and 0 bases, with 10 bases remaining between them. CDR1 is SGDLS and CDR2 is YYNGEE in the germline V gene. CDR3 sequence (DNA): TGTGCCAGCAGCGTAGGGGCAGATAGCTCCTACGAGCAGTACTTC. Translated, it gives CASSVGADSSYEQYF.

This clone was found once. The gene calls are TRBV7-2 and TRBJ2-7, with TRBD2 identical over 10 bases. The germline gives CDR1 SGHTA, CDR2 FQGNSA. V gave up 5 bases and J gave up 0 bases; unmatched junction bases: 7. The CDR3 sequence is 16 residues long. CDR3 coding DNA: TGTGCCAGCAGCCTAATAGCGGGAGGTAGCTCCTACGAGCAGTACTTC. It specifies CASSLIAGGSSYEQYF.

The gene calls are TRBV4-3 and TRBJ2-7; 10 bases are shared with TRBD2. The CDR3 totals 16 residues. V was pared by 1 base and J by 2 bases, with 5 bases of the junction left unmatched. Germline assignment: CDR1 LGHNA and CDR2 YSLEER. CDR3 region: CASSQALAGVTYEQYF. Written as DNA, the CDR3 is TGCGCCAGCAGCCAAGCCCTAGCGGGAGTCACCTACGAGCAGTACTTC.

This chain uses TRBV28 with TRBJ2-7; D not certain. V lost 2 bases, J lost 4 bases, and 9 bases lay in between. Germline assignment: CDR1 MDHEN and CDR2 SYDVKM. CDR3 length: 13 residues. Here the CDR3 reads CASSLPTLYEQYF. CDR3 coding DNA: TGTGCCAGCAGTTTACCGACTCTGTACGAGCAGTACTTC. The whole variable domain, remainder taken from reference TRBV28 and TRBJ2-7, is DVKVTQSSRYLVKRTGEKVFLECVQDMDHENMFWYRQDPGLGLRLIYFSYDVKMKEKGDIPEGYSVSREKKERFSLILESASTNQTSMYLCASSLPTLYEQYFGPGTRLTVT.

This clone was seen only a few times. V is TRBV28 and J is TRBJ2-3; perhaps TRBD2 as D (5 bases). Germline V gene lookup returns CDR1 MDHEN and CDR2 SYDVKM. This CDR3 comprises 14 residues. Trimming pared 3 bases from V and 1 base from J, leaving 8 bases between. CDR3 residues: CASSFLSGTDTQYF. CDR3 in DNA: TGTGCCAGCAGTTTCCTTAGCGGCACAGATACGCAGTATTTT.

CDR3 coding DNA: TGTGCCACCAGCAGAGACAGGGGGAGGGAAAAACTGTTTTTT. This sequence encodes CATSRDRGREKLFF. The J gene is TRBJ1-4, the V gene TRBV15; 7 bases match TRBD1. V was pared by 0 bases and J by 8 bases, with 3 bases of the junction left unmatched. CDR1 LNHNV and CDR2 YYDKDF come from the germline V gene (reference sequence). There are 14 residues in the CDR3.

The chain combines TRBV4-3 with TRBJ2-7; TRBD1 aligns across 11 bases. CDR1 is LGHNA, CDR2 YSLEER, per germline. The junction had 1 base not matched to a gene; V was cut back by 3 bases and J by 3 bases. The CDR3 is 14 amino acids. CDR3 sequence (DNA): TGCGCCAGCAGCCAGGGACAGGGGGTCTACGAGCAGTACTTC. Its protein is CASSQGQGVYEQYF.

This clone was seen ten or more times. The rearrangement joins TRBV2 to TRBJ2-7; 9 positions match TRBD1. The trim removed 5 bases at V and 4 bases at J, leaving 6 bases unmatched. Germline V CDR1 and CDR2: SNHLY, FYNNEI. This CDR3 comprises 14 residues. CDR3 DNA sequence: TGTGCCAGCAGTTCACAGGGGGCGGGATACGAGCAGTACTTC. As protein: CASSSQGAGYEQYF.

The V gene is TRBV7-2, the J gene TRBJ2-7, with 7 bases matching TRBD1. CDR1 and CDR2 from the germline V gene are SGHTA and FQGNSA. The CDR3 consists of 13 residues. V shed 3 bases and J 6 bases; nucleotides not matched to a gene: 5. CDR3 region: CASSFDRVFEQYF. CDR3 bases: TGTGCCAGCAGCTTTGACAGGGTCTTCGAGCAGTACTTC.

J is TRBJ2-7 and V is TRBV6-2 or TRBV6-3; 10 bases are shared with TRBD2. This CDR3 is built from 15 residues. CDR1 is MNHEY and CDR2 is SVGEGT in the germline V gene. The ends lost 5 bases at V and 4 bases at J; junction bases unmatched: 8. The CDR3 here is CASSPPGLALYEQYF. CDR3 bases: TGTGCCAGCAGTCCGCCGGGACTAGCGTTGTACGAGCAGTACTTC.

The J gene is TRBJ1-2, the V gene TRBV5-1, with TRBD1 matching 7 bases. Germline assignment: CDR1 SGHRS and CDR2 YFSETQ. After removal of 0 bases from V and 4 bases from J, the junction contained 6 bases not matched to a gene. The CDR3 is 15 residues long. CDR3 sequence reads: CASSLDGQAFYGYTF. The CDR3 bases are TGCGCCAGCAGCTTGGACGGACAGGCATTCTATGGCTACACCTTC.

Here the CDR3 reads CASSEGQIRTDTQYF. In DNA form, the CDR3 reads TGCGCCAGCAGCGAGGGACAAATCCGCACAGATACGCAGTATTTT. The V call is TRBV5-1, the J call TRBJ2-3; a weak D match, TRBD1 (6 bases). CDR3 length: 15 residues. CDR1 and CDR2 from the germline V gene are SGHRS and YFSETQ. Between the trimmed V and J ends, which lost 4 bases and 1 base, there was a span of 13 bases. The full variable domain, in which reference TRBV5-1 and TRBJ2-3 provide the parts outside the CDR3, is KAGVTQTPRYLIKTRGQQVTLSCSPISGHRSVSWYQQTPGQGLQFLFEYFSETQRNKGNFPGRFSGRQFSNSRSEMNVSTLELGDSALYLCASSEGQIRTDTQYFGPGTRLTVL.

V usage is TRBV6-1 and J usage is TRBJ2-5, with 10 bases lining up with TRBD1. The CDR3 has 16 amino acids. V lost 4 bases to trimming and J lost 4 bases; unmatched junction nucleotides: 9. Germline V lookup: CDR1 MNHNS, CDR2 SASEGT. The CDR3 DNA sequence: TGTGCCAGCAGTGTTGCCGGGACAGGGGTCGCAGAGACCCAGTACTTC. Translation gives CASSVAGTGVAETQYF.

The chain employs TRBV28 and TRBJ2-2; perhaps TRBD2 as D (5 bases). The length of the CDR3 is 16 residues. Trimming took off 5 bases at V and 5 bases at J, with 18 bases between the two ends. Germline loops: CDR1 MDHEN, CDR2 SYDVKM. The CDR3 nucleotides read TGTGCCAGCAGTGTGGGTAGCGTCGAGGGTACCGGGGAGCTGTTTTTT. Translation gives CASSVGSVEGTGELFF.

The chain links TRBV7-2 to TRBJ1-2; 9 positions match TRBD1. Germline values: CDR1 SGHTA, CDR2 FQGNSA. V dropped 3 bases and J dropped 8; count of bases not matched to a gene: 7. The CDR3 covers 14 residues. The CDR3 coding sequence is TGTGCCAGCAGCTTCGCCGGGACAGGGAACGGCTACACCTTC. Its translation is CASSFAGTGNGYTF.

The gene calls are TRBV5-5 and TRBJ2-5; D is ambiguous. V was shortened by 2 bases and J by 3 bases, with 5 bases between the two germline ends. Germline V lookup: CDR1 SGHKS, CDR2 YYEKEE (reference sequence). The CDR3 sequence is 12 residues long. The CDR3 reads CASSFEEETQYF. DNA of the CDR3: TGTGCCAGCAGCTTTGAGGAAGAGACCCAGTACTTC.

The genes are TRBV19 and TRBJ2-7, with D possibly matching TRBD2 (5 bases). The CDR3 is 11 amino acids. Germline V gives CDR1 LNHDA, CDR2 SQIVND (reference sequence). Trimming pared 4 bases from V and 7 bases from J, leaving 8 bases between. DNA of the CDR3: TGTGCCAGTAGTAAGACGGGGGAGCAGTACTTC. Protein sequence: CASSKTGEQYF.

The chain employs TRBV6-2 or TRBV6-3 and TRBJ2-7; TRBD2 aligns across 9 bases. CDR3 length: 15 residues. The V gene's germline CDR1 is MNHEY and CDR2 SVGEGT. The junction had 8 bases not matched to a gene; V was cut back by 7 bases and J by 1 base. CDR3 in DNA: TGTGCCAGCACCCCCGGGACTAGCCCTTCCTACGAGCAGTACTTC. This sequence encodes CASTPGTSPSYEQYF.

This clone was seen only once. The rearrangement links TRBV28 to TRBJ1-2; D may be TRBD1 (6 bases). The CDR3 is made up of 13 amino acids. Germline CDR1 and CDR2: MDHEN and SYDVKM. Trimming stripped 5 bases from V and 4 bases from J, with 11 bases between. CDR3 protein: CASSPGAPYGYTF. DNA of the CDR3: TGTGCCAGCAGTCCAGGGGCCCCCTATGGCTACACCTTC.

The chain carries TRBV6-7 and TRBJ2-7, with TRBD2 identical over 9 bases. TRBV6-7 is an ORF, with its function uncertain. V dropped 10 bases and J dropped 4; count of bases not matched to a gene: 8. The CDR3 totals 13 residues. In DNA, the CDR3 is TGTGCCATCAATCCGGGACTAGCTTACGAGCAGTACTTC. This translates into CAINPGLAYEQYF.

The J gene is TRBJ2-5, the V gene TRBV7-9, with unresolved D. In germline, CDR1 is SEHNR, CDR2 FQNEAQ (reference sequence). The V gene lost 5 bases and the J gene lost 3 bases, with 10 bases spanning the gap. This CDR3 is 13 amino acids long. CDR3 in amino acids: CASSLSQEETQYF. In DNA, the CDR3 is TGTGCCAGCAGCCTCTCTCAGGAAGAGACCCAGTACTTC.

The gene calls are TRBV7-2 and TRBJ1-1; 9 positions match TRBD1. Trimming cost V 4 bases and J 11 bases; bases outside gene matches: 14. The CDR3 is 15 amino acids. Germline assignment: CDR1 SGHTA and CDR2 FQGNSA. CDR3 residues: CASSSQGQGIGNAFF. The CDR3, as DNA: TGTGCCAGCAGCTCCCAAGGACAGGGGATAGGCAACGCTTTCTTT.

This chain uses TRBV28 with TRBJ2-7; TRBD1 matches 7 bases. Germline V gene sequence: CDR1 MDHEN, CDR2 SYDVKM. V was pared by 3 bases and J by 4 bases, with 9 bases of the junction left unmatched. The CDR3 spans 15 residues. CDR3 in DNA: TGTGCCAGCAGTTTGGTGCGACAGGGTCATTACGAGCAGTACTTC. This gives the protein CASSLVRQGHYEQYF.

This clone was seen a single time. V is TRBV28 and J is TRBJ1-2; weak D call: TRBD1 (6 bases). This CDR3 has 13 amino acids. With 6 bases removed from V and 7 bases from J, the gap between germline ends came to 15 bases. Germline lookup yields CDR1 MDHEN and CDR2 SYDVKM. CDR3 loop: CASRGPGGAGYTF. CDR3 DNA sequence: TGTGCCAGCAGGGGCCCCGGGGGGGCTGGCTACACCTTC.

The chain combines TRBV20-1 with TRBJ2-3; the D gene is possibly TRBD1 (5 bases). The CDR3 sequence is 14 residues long. The germline gives CDR1 DFQATT, CDR2 SNEGSKA (reference sequence). Between the trimmed V and J ends, which lost 3 bases and 1 base, there was a span of 11 bases. Written as DNA, the CDR3 is TGCAGTGCTAGTGGGTTGGGGCGCACAGATACGCAGTATTTT. It codes for CSASGLGRTDTQYF.

This clone turned up a few times. The chain combines TRBV29-1 with TRBJ2-1; TRBD2 aligns across 10 bases. This CDR3 region has 16 residues. V shed 7 bases and J 0 bases; nucleotides not matched to a gene: 9. Germline values: CDR1 SQVTM, CDR2 ANQGSEA. CDR3 sequence: CSASAGGLFSYNEQFF. CDR3 nucleotide sequence: TGCAGCGCTTCAGCGGGAGGGCTCTTCTCCTACAATGAGCAGTTCTTC.

This sequence joins TRBV19 and TRBJ2-7, with 10 positions matching TRBD1. V lost 4 bases, J lost 6 bases, and 9 bases stayed unmatched. The CDR3 has 15 residues. The V gene's germline CDR1 is LNHDA and CDR2 SQIVND (reference sequence). The DNA of the CDR3 is TGTGCCAGTAGTACGACAGGGGGCCCCGGGGGCGAGCAGTACTTC. It is translated as CASSTTGGPGGEQYF.

The J gene is TRBJ2-5, the V gene TRBV4-2, with 10 bases aligning to TRBD2. Trimming removed 4 bases from V and 0 bases from J; junction bases left unmatched: 14. Germline V gene data show CDR1 as LGHNA and CDR2 as YNFKEQ. The CDR3 is 19 residues long. CDR3 DNA sequence: TGTGCCAGCAGCCCCAGCGGGAGGGTGCGTTGGGTAAACCAAGAGACCCAGTACTTC. The encoded protein is CASSPSGRVRWVNQETQYF.

This clone was counted a few times. The genes are TRBV3-1 (or the pseudogene TRBV3-2) and TRBJ1-1, with D hard to call. The V gene lost 7 bases and the J gene lost 1 base, with 10 bases spanning the gap. Germline V gene sequence: CDR1 LGHDT, CDR2 YNNKEL (reference sequence). The CDR3 extends over 13 amino acids. CDR3 sequence: CASTPGGNTEAFF. CDR3 coding DNA: TGTGCCAGCACCCCCGGAGGGAACACTGAAGCTTTCTTT.

The V and J genes are TRBV25-1 and TRBJ2-1, with TRBD1 matching over 9 bases. Germline CDR1 and CDR2: MGHDK and SYGVNS. CDR3 length: 16 amino acids. V dropped 3 bases and J dropped 7; count of bases not matched to a gene: 10. The CDR3 bases are TGTGCCAGCAGTGACTTCGGGACAGGGCGTAGTAATGAGCAGTTCTTC. This sequence encodes CASSDFGTGRSNEQFF.

The genes are TRBV11-2 and TRBJ1-3, with unresolved D. Looked up from germline, CDR1 is SGHAT and CDR2 is FQNNGV. The germline V and J ends were trimmed by 5 bases and 6 bases, with 5 bases remaining between them. The CDR3 covers 11 residues. Written as DNA, the CDR3 is TGTGCCAGCAGCATACTAAACACCATATATTTT. This encodes CASSILNTIYF. The full variable domain, with the rest looked up from reference TRBV11-2 and TRBJ1-3, is EAGVAQSPRYKIIEKRQSVAFWCNPISGHATLYWYQQILGQGPKLLIQFQNNGVVDDSQLPKDRFSAERLKGVDSTLKIQPAKLEDSAVYLCASSILNTIYFGEGSWLTVV.